The clone carrying this T cell receptor (beta chain) was picked up a small number of times. Antigen: not known. A junction boundary mismatches the germline segment, possibly from a read error. Germline-derived CDR1 and CDR2 are MNHNS and SASEGT. This CDR3 is built from 14 residues. The sample's time point: persistent/refractory GD, antithyroid drugs over 5 years with positive TRAb. The TCR library used RNA extracted from PBMCs. This record comes from a study of regulatory T cells in long-lasting Graves disease. iRepertoire HTBI primers and Arm-PCR of CDR3 regions built TCR beta libraries. TCRdb analysed the multiplex PCR reads with MiXCR anew, one entry per CDR3 protein. Of some 440,000 distinct CDR3 sequences listed, less than 25% were seen once; the top ten hold about 8.3%. General observations from the study: There was favoring of TRBV28, TRBJ1-2 and TRBJ2-5 in persistent disease. A greater number of public clonotypes (around 3,000) was shared by persistent patients than by new patients (around 960).

The receptor's source is a female donor with Graves disease. This chain joins TRBV6-1 and TRBJ1-1; possibly TRBD1 for D (5 bases). The sequences come from peripheral blood mononuclear cells (PBMCs), collected when the disease was refractory, from a patient treated with antithyroid drugs. The CDR3 sequence: CAGRSGTEGTEAFF. CDR3 DNA sequence: TGTGCCGGCAGATCCGGGACGGAGGGCACTGAAGCTTTCTTT.